The 30 T cell receptor beta chains reported below all come from one sample, sequenced in a study of breast tumors, draining lymph nodes, adjacent tissues. A single record per CDR3 protein comes from TCRdb applying MiXCR to the multiplex PCR reads. The sample yields 200,000 or so distinct CDR3 sequences, 31% seen once. Breast cancer patients provided tissue from their axillary draining lymph nodes. Sequenced material: axillary lymph node tissue. Every receptor here comes from a female donor with breast cancer. Some clones in this sample may be carry-over from other donors' samples.

This clonotype has ten or more counts. The genes are TRBV4-1 and TRBJ2-3; 8 bases match TRBD1. The CDR3 is 17 amino acids. Germline CDR1 reads MGHRA; CDR2 reads YSYEKL. V lost 5 bases to trimming and J lost 1 base; unmatched junction nucleotides: 11. CDR3 protein: CASSLRVTGGGTDTQYF. CDR3 DNA sequence: TGCGCCAGCAGCTTAAGGGTCACAGGGGGTGGCACAGATACGCAGTATTTT.

V and J are TRBV7-2 and TRBJ1-1; D may be TRBD1 (5 bases). The V gene's germline CDR1 is SGHTA and CDR2 FQGNSA. The CDR3 extends over 15 amino acids. Trimming stripped 2 bases from V and 1 base from J, with 11 bases between. As DNA, the CDR3 is TGTGCCAGCAGCTTAAAAAGACAGCCGAACACTGAAGCTTTCTTT. This gives the protein CASSLKRQPNTEAFF.

Ten or more counts support this clonotype. The chain joins TRBV11-2 to TRBJ2-3, with 11 bases lining up with TRBD2. Trimming took 3 bases from V and 6 from J; bases not matched to a gene: 14. The germline gives CDR1 SGHAT, CDR2 FQNNGV. This CDR3 spans 18 amino acids. CDR3 coding DNA: TGTGCCAGCAGCTTGGCCGGGACTAGCGGAAGAATTAGGGATACGCAGTATTTT. Its protein is CASSLAGTSGRIRDTQYF. The full variable domain, rest sourced from reference TRBV11-2 and TRBJ2-3, is EAGVAQSPRYKIIEKRQSVAFWCNPISGHATLYWYQQILGQGPKLLIQFQNNGVVDDSQLPKDRFSAERLKGVDSTLKIQPAKLEDSAVYLCASSLAGTSGRIRDTQYFGPGTRLTVL.

This clonotype was detected many times. This chain connects TRBV4-1 to TRBJ2-5, with 7 positions matching TRBD1. Germline V gene sequence: CDR1 MGHRA, CDR2 YSYEKL. Unmatched junction bases numbered 4, after V lost 1 base and J lost 2 bases. CDR3 length: 15 residues. CDR3 loop: CASSQAPGQQETQYF. The CDR3 DNA reads as TGCGCCAGCAGCCAAGCCCCGGGACAGCAAGAGACCCAGTACTTC.

This clonotype was counted at least ten times. The chain has TRBV2 and TRBJ2-2; possibly TRBD1 for D (5 bases). V lost 7 bases to trimming and J lost 0 bases, with 12 bases between them. The CDR3 runs to 15 residues. The V gene's germline CDR1 is SNHLY and CDR2 FYNNEI. The CDR3, as DNA: TGTGCCAGCATTCCTCGGACAACGAACACCGGGGAGCTGTTTTTT. Its protein is CASIPRTTNTGELFF. The full variable domain, completed using reference TRBV2 and TRBJ2-2, is EPEVTQTPSHQVTQMGQEVILRCVPISNHLYFYWYRQILGQKVEFLVSFYNNEISEKSEIFDDQFSVERPDGSNFTLKIRSTKLEDSAMYFCASIPRTTNTGELFFGEGSRLTVL.

The rearrangement joins TRBV6-5 to TRBJ2-7; TRBD1 agrees at 10 bases. Germline V gene sequence: CDR1 MNHEY, CDR2 SVGAGI. V trimming: 5 bases; J trimming: 4 bases; junction bases outside the gene matches: 5. The CDR3 spans 14 residues. The CDR3 spells CASSHKGQGYEQYF. CDR3 coding DNA: TGTGCCAGCAGTCACAAGGGACAGGGGTACGAGCAGTACTTC.

There are many counts of this clonotype. V is TRBV5-1 and J is TRBJ2-3; D might be TRBD1 (6 bases). The CDR3 has 15 residues. Deletions cut 1 base from V and 4 bases from J, with 13 bases between. CDR1 and CDR2 from the germline V gene are SGHRS and YFSETQ. DNA of the CDR3: TGCGCCAGCAGCTTGAGCACCGGACAGCCAGATACGCAGTATTTT. It codes for CASSLSTGQPDTQYF.

The table lists this clonotype with many counts. J is TRBJ2-7 and V is TRBV4-2; D not resolved. Deletions cut 0 bases from V and 1 base from J, with 16 bases between. CDR1 LGHNA and CDR2 YNFKEQ come from the germline V gene. This CDR3 has 17 residues. CDR3 nucleotides: TGTGCCAGCAGCCAAGACCTACCGAAGCTAGGGTCCTACGAGCAGTACTTC. It is translated as CASSQDLPKLGSYEQYF.

This clonotype was seen ten or more times. This chain links TRBV19 with TRBJ1-5; D remains unclear. The V gene lost 3 bases and the J gene lost 4 bases, with 16 bases spanning the gap. Germline-derived CDR1 and CDR2 are LNHDA and SQIVND (reference sequence). This CDR3 spans 16 amino acids. The CDR3 sequence is CASSIRTPNGNQPQHF. The DNA for the CDR3 is TGTGCCAGTAGTATTAGGACGCCAAACGGAAATCAGCCCCAGCATTTT.

About this clonotype: A read error may be the cause here, since a much bigger clone is one base away. This is likely a read error, given that the CDR3 carries no conserved phenylalanine or tryptophan at its end. The chain recombines TRBV12-3 or TRBV12-4 with TRBJ1-5, with no clear D. There are 12 residues in the CDR3. Trimming shortened V by 10 bases and J by 6 bases, and 13 bases separated the two germline ends. The CDR3 nucleotides read TGTGCCACATCCGCGGCCTTTCAGCCCCAGCATCTT. Translation gives CATSAAFQPQHL.

This clonotype showed up just a few times. Just one base apart from a much larger clone, this may be a read error. The conserved closing phenylalanine or tryptophan is absent in this CDR3, likely reflecting a read error. The genes are TRBV19 and TRBJ1-2, with D tentatively TRBD1 (5 bases). This CDR3 has 16 amino acids. Germline values: CDR1 LNHDA, CDR2 SQIVND (reference sequence). Trimming left V 7 bases short and J 2 bases short, with 20 bases between. CDR3 protein: CASNHRSGKGNYGYTS. DNA of the CDR3: TGTGCCAGTAACCATAGAAGCGGTAAGGGGAACTATGGCTACACCTCC.

About this clonotype: A much larger clonotype is one base distant, so this may be a read error. The missing conserved phenylalanine or tryptophan at the end of this CDR3 makes a read error likely. The genes are TRBV7-2 and TRBJ2-1; the match to TRBD1 covers 12 bases. Germline loops: CDR1 SGHTA, CDR2 FQGNSA. This CDR3 spans 15 amino acids. After removal of 2 bases from V and 13 bases from J, the junction contained 9 bases not matched to a gene. The CDR3 loop is CASSLQRGQGAEQFL. The CDR3 coding sequence is TGTGCCAGCAGCTTACAGAGGGGACAGGGGGCCGAACAGTTCCTC.

Many counts were recorded for this clonotype. The chain links TRBV30 to TRBJ2-3; no firm D call. From germline, CDR1 is GTSNPN and CDR2 SVGIG (reference sequence). CDR3 length: 12 residues. Trimming stripped 5 bases from V and 4 bases from J, with 10 bases between. CDR3 sequence: CAWHPLSDTQYF. The CDR3 coding sequence is TGTGCCTGGCATCCCCTATCAGATACGCAGTATTTT.

The table lists this clonotype with many counts. The V and J genes are TRBV18 and TRBJ1-4; TRBD1 aligns across 7 bases. Per the germline V gene, CDR1 is KGHSH and CDR2 is LQKENI. V trimming: 6 bases; J trimming: 7 bases; junction bases outside the gene matches: 5. The CDR3 is made up of 13 amino acids. CDR3 sequence (DNA): TGTGCCAGCTCCTTCGGGACAGCTGAAAAACTGTTTTTT. Its protein is CASSFGTAEKLFF.

This clonotype was seen only a few times. The V gene is TRBV6-6, the J gene TRBJ1-1; no clear D. The CDR3 is made up of 15 amino acids. Germline V gene lookup returns CDR1 MNHNY and CDR2 SVGAGI (reference sequence). Trimming stripped 0 bases from V and 5 bases from J, with 13 bases between. Here the CDR3 DNA reads TGTGCCAGCAGTTACTCAGCAGGAGGTGAGACTGAAGCTTTCTTT. Translating gives CASSYSAGGETEAFF.

V is TRBV10-3 and J is TRBJ1-6; TRBD1 aligns across 7 bases. Germline values: CDR1 ENHRY, CDR2 SYGVKD. The V segment lost 5 bases and the J segment 6 bases; nucleotides outside the gene matches: 4. The CDR3 is 14 amino acids. In DNA form, the CDR3 reads TGTGCCATCAGTTCCGCAGGGGGTAATTCACCCCTCCACTTT. Amino acids: CAISSAGGNSPLHF.

At least ten counts were recorded for this clonotype. The chain combines TRBV20-1 with TRBJ2-1; TRBD2 might be the D (5 bases). The CDR3 runs to 16 residues. V lost 6 bases and J 2 bases, leaving 20 bases between the germline ends. Germline V gene data show CDR1 as DFQATT and CDR2 as SNEGSKA (reference sequence). CDR3 DNA: TGCAGTGCCCCGAGGGCCCAGGTCTCAGCCTACAATGAGCAGTTCTTC. It is translated as CSAPRAQVSAYNEQFF.

In this sample, this clonotype turned up many times. The chain is built from TRBV7-2 and TRBJ2-1; 8 nucleotides match TRBD2. CDR1 SGHTA and CDR2 FQGNSA come from the germline V gene. J was trimmed by 9 bases and V by 1 base; bases with no gene match: 2. This CDR3 contains 13 residues. CDR3 amino acids: CASSLGAGGEQFF. The CDR3 nucleotides are TGTGCCAGCAGCTTAGGGGCGGGGGGTGAGCAGTTCTTC.

To note about this clonotype: A clone one base away is much larger, so this may be a read error. The chain combines TRBV20-1 with TRBJ1-3; D gene ambiguous. Germline values: CDR1 DFQATT, CDR2 SNEGSKA (reference sequence). The CDR3 sequence is 18 residues long. CDR3 sequence: CSAKRSTSQFYSGNIIYF. The CDR3 DNA reads TGCAGTGCCAAGAGGTCAACTTCACAGTTCTACTCTGGAAACATCATATATTTT.

Ten or more counts support this clonotype. Given a much more abundant clone one base away, this may be a read error. The genes are TRBV7-6 and TRBJ2-5; TRBD2 aligns across 7 bases. The CDR3 contains 15 residues. Germline CDR1 and CDR2: SGHVS and FNYEAQ. The CDR3 DNA follows: TGTGCCAGCAGCTTAGCTGGGCTGGGGCGGGGGACCCAGCACTTC. Its protein is CASSLAGLGRGTQHF.

This chain uses TRBV5-1 with TRBJ1-1; possible D gene TRBD1, 5 bases. The CDR3 spans 15 residues. Germline V gene data show CDR1 as SGHRS and CDR2 as YFSETQ. V lost 2 bases to trimming and J lost 1 base, with 12 bases between them. Here the CDR3 reads CASSLLGGQNTEAFF. CDR3 nucleotides: TGCGCCAGCAGCTTATTGGGGGGTCAGAACACTGAAGCTTTCTTT.

This clonotype came up a few times. The chain uses TRBV18 and TRBJ2-3; the D gene is possibly TRBD1 (6 bases). V lost 1 base, J lost 0 bases, and 11 bases lay in between. This CDR3 has 16 residues. CDR1 and CDR2 from the germline V gene are KGHSH and LQKENI. CDR3 amino acids: CASSPQSGASTDTQYF. DNA for the CDR3: TGTGCCAGCTCACCACAGTCAGGGGCGAGCACAGATACGCAGTATTTT.

This clonotype was seen many times. V and J are TRBV6-1 and TRBJ1-5; no clear D gene. The CDR3 runs 13 residues. V gave up 7 bases and J gave up 4 bases, with 11 bases separating them. CDR1 and CDR2 from the germline V gene are MNHNS and SASEGT. CDR3 in amino acids: CASNKEGNQPQHF. The CDR3, as DNA: TGTGCCAGCAATAAAGAGGGAAATCAGCCCCAGCATTTT.

The genes are TRBV28 and TRBJ2-2; 7 bases are shared with TRBD1. CDR1 and CDR2 from the germline V gene are MDHEN and SYDVKM. This CDR3 contains 18 residues. V trimming: 5 bases; J trimming: 0 bases; junction bases outside the gene matches: 12. The CDR3 coding sequence is TGTGCCAGCAGTATCCTCACCCGGGACAGCGCGAACACCGGGGAGCTGTTTTTT. Its protein is CASSILTRDSANTGELFF.

This clonotype has ten or more counts. The genes are TRBV11-1 and TRBJ1-6; TRBD1 aligns across 10 bases. Trimming took 3 bases from V and 4 from J; bases not matched to a gene: 3. The CDR3 contains 16 residues. Germline V CDR1 and CDR2: SGHAT, FQDESV (reference sequence). CDR3 nucleotide sequence: TGTGCCAGCAGCTTCCGGGACAGGGGATATAATTCACCCCTCCACTTT. Amino acid sequence: CASSFRDRGYNSPLHF. The full variable domain, with the rest looked up from reference TRBV11-1 and TRBJ1-6, is EAEVAQSPRYKITEKSQAVAFWCDPISGHATLYWYRQILGQGPELLVQFQDESVVDDSQLPKDRFSAERLKGVDSTLKIQPAELGDSAMYLCASSFRDRGYNSPLHFGNGTRLTVT.

This clonotype has ten or more counts. The conserved phenylalanine or tryptophan normally closing the CDR3 is absent here, so this likely arose from a read error. Because the CDR3's place on the DNA is in doubt, the DNA is left out and the CDR3 is given as listed by TCRdb. V gene TRBV20-1 combines with J gene TRBJ1-2. The germline V gene encodes CDR1 DFQATT and CDR2 SNEGSKA (reference sequence). Inclusive of both ends, the CDR3 amounts to 13 amino acids. Here the CDR3 reads CSARDGRGAANIR.

The chain carries TRBV30 and TRBJ1-2; D gene ambiguous. The CDR3 is 13 amino acids. CDR1 and CDR2 from the germline V gene are GTSNPN and SVGIG (reference sequence). Trimming removed 0 bases at V and 4 bases at J, with 9 bases between. The CDR3 DNA reads as TGTGCCTGGAGTGTAACCGAGGGCTATGGCTACACCTTC. Its translation is CAWSVTEGYGYTF.

About this clonotype itself: This may come from a read error, since a much larger clone is one base off. The chain employs TRBV20-1 and TRBJ2-3, with D possibly TRBD1 on 7 matching bases. CDR3 size: 16 residues. CDR1 and CDR2 (germline): DFQATT, SNEGSKA (reference sequence). The CDR3 nucleotides are TGCAGTGCTAGAGATTACTTGGAGGGGGCCACAGATACGCAGTGTTTT. Translating it yields CSARDYLEGATDTQCF.

This clonotype was seen at least ten times. CDR3 amino acids: CASSLTSGGASEQFF. Here the CDR3 DNA reads TGTGCCAGCAGCCTGACTAGCGGGGGGGCTAGTGAGCAGTTCTTC. The V call is TRBV6-5, the J call TRBJ2-1, with 14 bases identical to TRBD2. Unmatched junction bases numbered 7, after V lost 6 bases and J lost 9 bases. The CDR3 covers 15 residues. CDR1 is MNHEY, CDR2 SVGAGI, per germline.

This clonotype was seen many times. This sequence joins TRBV2 and TRBJ2-1, with 8 bases lining up with TRBD2. The CDR3 extends over 14 amino acids. The V gene's germline CDR1 is SNHLY and CDR2 FYNNEI. V lost 9 bases to trimming and J lost 2 bases; unmatched junction nucleotides: 6. The CDR3 DNA reads TGTGCCAGAAGAACTAGCGGTGCCTACAATGAGCAGTTCTTC. Its translation: CARRTSGAYNEQFF.